The clone carrying this T cell receptor (beta chain) was recorded only once. The antigen is not known. The data originate from a study of breast tumors, draining lymph nodes, adjacent tissues. Study-level results: Luminal-like breast cancer showed significantly higher tumor–nontumor repertoire similarity than basal-like. Compared with lymph nodes, tumors were less diverse; compared with nontumor tissue, more. Most tumor T cells seemingly derive from lymph node, then expand in tumor.

TCRdb reprocessed the multiplex PCR reads via MiXCR and lists one record per CDR3 protein. The table has over 15,000 distinct CDR3 sequences, 50% to 60% seen once. V was shortened by 0 bases and J by 4 bases, with 9 bases between the two germline ends. This CDR3 is 15 amino acids long. CDR1 and CDR2 from the germline V gene are LNHNV and YYDKDF (reference sequence). Sequences were obtained from tumor-adjacent breast tissue. The source is a female donor with breast cancer. Some clones in this sample may be carry-over from other donors' samples. V is TRBV15 and J is TRBJ2-2, with D tentatively TRBD2 (5 bases). CDR3 loop: CATSRDLRGTGELFF. In DNA form, the CDR3 reads TGTGCCACCAGCAGAGATCTTCGGGGCACCGGGGAGCTGTTTTTT.